A selection of T cell receptor beta chains follows, all from one sample in a study of metastatic and nonmetastatic thyroid tumors. Using MiXCR, TCRdb re-called clones from the PCR reads. This sample has tens of thousands of clones, with roughly a sixth found just once. The specimen sequenced was tumor tissue. The receptors shown here come from a female donor with papillary thyroid cancer or a benign thyroid nodule (not recorded which). Some clones in this sample may be carry-over from other donors' samples. The CDR3 runs from the conserved cysteine through the conserved F or W. A D gene is named only where the DNA matches it firmly. The size field is filled for only some rows; it gives once, few, many or a size class.

DNA | CDR3 | J | V | D | size | length
TGTGCCAGCTCGTCGGACAGTGGGGTGCAGCCCCAGCATTTT | CASSSDSGVQPQHF | TRBJ1-5 | TRBV18 | NA | many | 14
TGCAGTGCTAGATTTCTGGGGGAAACTGAAGCTTTCTTT | CSARFLGETEAFF | TRBJ1-1 | TRBV20-1 | NA | NA | 13
TGTGCCAGCAGCCCACGTAGCTACAATGAGCAGTTCTTC | CASSPRSYNEQFF | TRBJ2-1 | TRBV7-9 | NA | many | 13
TGTGCCAGCAAAGGGATGTCGAAAGAGACCCAGTACTTC | CASKGMSKETQYF | TRBJ2-5 | TRBV27 | NA | many | 13
TGTGCCAGCAGCTTAGTGGATAGGGACAATGAGCAGTTCTTC | CASSLVDRDNEQFF | TRBJ2-1 | TRBV13 | NA | many | 14
TGTGCCAGCAATGTCGGACAGATCACCGTGGAGCTGTTTTTT | CASNVGQITVELFF | TRBJ2-2 | TRBV2 | NA | NA | 14
TGTGCCAGCTCACCCGGGGTGGTCAGGGACGAGCAGTACTTC | CASSPGVVRDEQYF | TRBJ2-7 | TRBV18 | NA | many | 14
TGTGCCAGCAGTTCCCTAGCGGGATCCAATGAGCAGTTCTTC | CASSSLAGSNEQFF | TRBJ2-1 | TRBV28 | TRBD2 | many | 14
TGTGCCAGCCAGTTGGGCCCGGCTGTCTATGGCTACACCTTC | CASQLGPAVYGYTF | TRBJ1-2 | TRBV28 | NA | few | 14
TGTGCCAGCAGCCCCGGATCGGGTGGCTACACCTTC | CASSPGSGGYTF | TRBJ1-2 | TRBV4-2 | NA | once | 12
TGTGCCAGCAGAACAGGGGTGGCCGGGGAGCTGTTTTTT | CASRTGVAGELFF | TRBJ2-2 | TRBV2 | TRBD1 | many | 13
TGTGCCAGCAGTTCCGGGATCCGCGAGGGCTACACCTTC | CASSSGIREGYTF | TRBJ1-2 | TRBV28 | NA | many | 13
TGTGCCAGCACCCTTACCTCTAGCACAGATACGCAGTATTTT | CASTLTSSTDTQYF | TRBJ2-3 | TRBV9 | NA | many | 14
TGTGCCAGCAGTTACAGTCCGATAGCCAAAAACATTCAGTACTTC | CASSYSPIAKNIQYF | TRBJ2-4 | TRBV6-2/TRBV6-3 | NA | many | 15
TGCAGTGCTGTGGAAATCACAGATACGCAGTATTTT | CSAVEITDTQYF | TRBJ2-3 | TRBV20-1 | NA | many | 12
TGTGCCAGCATCGACCCGGGACTAGCGGGAGTCGATGTGGTGTTCTTC | CASIDPGLAGVDVVFF | TRBJ2-1 | TRBV6-2/TRBV6-3 | TRBD2 | once | 16
TGTGCCACCAGTGATTTGGCCACCAGACAGGGTAGGGACTCGTCCGAGCAGTACTTC | CATSDLATRQGRDSSEQYF | TRBJ2-7 | TRBV24-1 | NA | many | 19
TGTGCCAGTAGATCCACAGGGGACGATAGCAATCAGCCCCAGCATTTT | CASRSTGDDSNQPQHF | TRBJ1-5 | TRBV19 | TRBD1 | many | 16
TGTGCCAGCAGGTCCGACACATCGCTCTATGGCTACACCTTC | CASRSDTSLYGYTF | TRBJ1-2 | TRBV2 | NA | many | 14
TGTGCCTGTCGGGACAGGGTCTCTGGAAACACCATATATTTT | CACRDRVSGNTIYF | TRBJ1-3 | TRBV30 | TRBD1 | many | 14
TGTGCCAGCAGCCAGGTCGGGGGCGCGAGTGAAAAACTGTTTTTT | CASSQVGGASEKLFF | TRBJ1-4 | TRBV12-3/TRBV12-4 | NA | many | 15
TGTGCCAGCAGCTTAAATCGGGGGGCTGGGGAGACCCAGTACTTC | CASSLNRGAGETQYF | TRBJ2-5 | TRBV7-2 | NA | many | 15
TGTGCCAGCAGCTTATGGCCCGGGGCAGCCAGCACAGATACGCAGTATTTT | CASSLWPGAASTDTQYF | TRBJ2-3 | TRBV11-2 | NA | many | 17
TGTGCCAGCAAATCCGGGACAAATAGCAATCAGCCCCAGCATTTT | CASKSGTNSNQPQHF | TRBJ1-5 | TRBV28 | NA | many | 15
TGTGCCAGCAAGGGGACCGCGAACACCGGGGAGCTGTTTTTT | CASKGTANTGELFF | TRBJ2-2 | TRBV6-4 | NA | many | 14
TGTGCCAGCAGCTTGATACGGGCCCTTAATGGCTACACCTTC | CASSLIRALNGYTF | TRBJ1-2 | TRBV5-6 | NA | medium-sized | 14
TGCAGTGCTAGACGGGCTACACCTTTTCAGTTGGAGACCCAGTACTTC | CSARRATPFQLETQYF | TRBJ2-5 | TRBV20-1 | NA | many | 16
TGTGCCAGCAGCTTAACTCAGGGTGGCTATGGCTACACCTTC | CASSLTQGGYGYTF | TRBJ1-2 | TRBV7-2 | NA | many | 14
TGCGCCAGCAGCCCCAGCATGGCCTACAATGAGCAGTTCTTC | CASSPSMAYNEQFF | TRBJ2-1 | TRBV5-1 | NA | many | 14
TGTGCCAGCAGCTACCCTCGGCCCAGCGGGAACTACGAGCAGTACTTC | CASSYPRPSGNYEQYF | TRBJ2-7 | TRBV5-6 | TRBD2 | NA | 16
TGTGCCAGCAGCTTGAGTGGCCAGGGTAACAATGAGCAGTTCTTC | CASSLSGQGNNEQFF | TRBJ2-1 | TRBV7-2 | NA | many | 15
TGTGCCAGCAGTCAAAGACAGGGACGGCAGGTTGGACAGCCCCAGCATTTT | CASSQRQGRQVGQPQHF | TRBJ1-5 | TRBV12-3/TRBV12-4 | TRBD1 | many | 17
TGTGCCAGCAGCCAACCGGGAGCTTACTCTGGAAACACCATATATTTT | CASSQPGAYSGNTIYF | TRBJ1-3 | TRBV14 | NA | many | 16
TGTGCCAGCAGTTTCCCGGGATCTATTACCGGGGAGCTGTTTTTT | CASSFPGSITGELFF | TRBJ2-2 | TRBV27 | NA | NA | 15
TGTGCCAGCAGCTGGACAGGGCATACTAATCAGCCCCAGCATTTT | CASSWTGHTNQPQHF | TRBJ1-5 | TRBV27 | TRBD1 | many | 15
TGTGCCAGCAGCCAAGCCGGGGAGAACTATGGCTACACCTTC | CASSQAGENYGYTF | TRBJ1-2 | TRBV4-2 | NA | NA | 14
TGTGCCAGCAGTGTTTCCGGGACAGGGGCAAATGAGCAGTTCTTC | CASSVSGTGANEQFF | TRBJ2-1 | TRBV6-1 | TRBD1 | many | 15
TGTGCCAGCAGGCTGGCCGGGGAGCTGTTTTTT | CASRLAGELFF | TRBJ2-2 | TRBV11-2 | NA | many | 11
TGCAGTGCACTACAGTGGTGGCGGACATATACGCAGTATTTT | CSALQWWRTYTQYF | TRBJ2-3 | TRBV20-1 | NA | NA | 14
TGTGCCAGCAGTGGACGGACACGCGAGCAGTACTTC | CASSGRTREQYF | TRBJ2-7 | TRBV6-2/TRBV6-3 | NA | many | 12
TGTGCCAGCAGCGGCTATAGCGCCTCACTGTTCTTC | CASSGYSASLFF | TRBJ2-1 | TRBV7-6 | NA | many | 12
TGTGCCAGCAGTGACAGGGGGCGAAAATCACCCCTCCACTTT | CASSDRGRKSPLHF | TRBJ1-6 | TRBV2 | TRBD1 | many | 14
TGCAGTGCTAGGTGGAGGACGAGCTCCTACGAGCAGTACTTC | CSARWRTSSYEQYF | TRBJ2-7 | TRBV20-1 | NA | NA | 14
TGTGCCAGCAGTTTGGGGGACCTCGGGGAGCTGTTTTTT | CASSLGDLGELFF | TRBJ2-2 | TRBV12-3/TRBV12-4 | NA | many | 13
TGCAGTGTTCCGGGGGGGGTCGACTATGGCTACACCTTC | CSVPGGVDYGYTF | TRBJ1-2 | TRBV20-1 | NA | many | 13
TGTGCCAGCAGTAGGACGGAGACCTACGAGCAGTACTTC | CASSRTETYEQYF | TRBJ2-7 | TRBV12-3/TRBV12-4 | NA | many | 13
TGTGCCAGCAGCTTGAACAGGGGGCTGATGAGCGGGGAGCTGTTTTTT | CASSLNRGLMSGELFF | TRBJ2-2 | TRBV11-2 | TRBD1 | many | 16
TGTGCCAGCAGTCCCGGGACCTACAATGAGCAGTTCTTC | CASSPGTYNEQFF | TRBJ2-1 | TRBV6-1 | NA | many | 13
TGTGCCATCAGTGGATATAATTCACCCCTCCACTTT | CAISGYNSPLHF | TRBJ1-6 | TRBV10-3 | NA | many | 12
TGTGCCACCAGTGATTCTGGGCCACTGAGTTCCGAGCAGTTCTTC | CATSDSGPLSSEQFF | TRBJ2-1 | TRBV24-1 | NA | many | 15
TGTGCCAGCAGCCTCGAAGGACTAGTGGTTGAGACCCAGTACTTC | CASSLEGLVVETQYF | TRBJ2-5 | TRBV5-5 | TRBD2 | many | 15